One and the same sample provided the 23 T cell receptor beta chains below, sequenced in a study of read filtering for tumor transcriptome and immune sequencing. Molecular barcoded adaptors covering alpha/delta and beta/gamma chains were used on approximately 400 ng RNA. TCRdb re-called the reads with MiXCR, one entry per CDR3 protein. The table records tens of thousands of distinct CDR3 sequences, approximately 12% of them present only once. The sequencing sample was made of a population of CD138-negative cells sorted from bone marrow. These receptors came from a donor over 35 with multiple myeloma.

The chain has TRBV7-2 and TRBJ2-3; 10 nucleotides line up with TRBD2. The germline CDR1 and CDR2 sequences are SGHTA and FQGNSA. The junction had 18 bases not matched to a gene; V was cut back by 6 bases and J by 0 bases. The CDR3 covers 20 residues. CDR3: CASRYQVPLAGVPSTDTQYF. The CDR3 nucleotides are TGTGCCAGCAGATACCAAGTCCCGCTAGCGGGAGTTCCTAGCACAGATACGCAGTATTTT.

Many counts were recorded for this clonotype. V usage is TRBV9 and J usage is TRBJ2-5, with a weak D call TRBD2 (5 bases). Looked up from germline, CDR1 is SGDLS and CDR2 is YYNGEE. There are 14 residues in the CDR3. Between the trimmed V and J ends, which lost 0 bases and 5 bases, there was a span of 11 bases. The CDR3 protein is CASSVEASMETQYF. For the CDR3, the DNA is TGTGCCAGCAGCGTAGAGGCTAGCATGGAGACCCAGTACTTC.

In regard to this clonotype: One junction end does not reproduce the germline sequence, and a read error may be involved. V gene TRBV20-1 combines with J gene TRBJ2-1; the match to TRBD2 covers 13 bases. The V gene's germline CDR1 is DFQATT and CDR2 SNEGSKA (reference sequence). This CDR3 comprises 16 residues. The CDR3 sequence: CSARAELAGGPNEQFF. CDR3 nucleotide sequence: TGCAGTGCTAGAGCCGAACTAGCGGGAGGGCCTAATGAGCAGTTTTTC.

The chain recombines TRBV18 with TRBJ1-3; D gene unclear. The CDR3 length is 15 residues. From germline, CDR1 is KGHSH and CDR2 LQKENI. V was trimmed by 3 bases and J by 0 bases, leaving 9 bases between them. CDR3 residues: CASSPESHSGNTIYF. CDR3 in DNA: TGTGCCAGCTCACCCGAGTCCCACTCTGGAAACACCATATATTTT.

This clonotype was counted at least ten times. The V and J genes are TRBV4-2 and TRBJ1-5; D is unclear. Trimming took 3 bases from V and 0 from J, leaving 6 bases between them. CDR3 length: 14 residues. CDR1 and CDR2 from the germline V gene are LGHNA and YNFKEQ. CDR3 amino acids: CASSQGISNQPQHF. The CDR3 DNA reads TGTGCCAGCAGCCAGGGTATTAGCAATCAGCCCCAGCATTTT.

This clonotype was recorded at least ten times. The V call is TRBV7-3, the J call TRBJ1-5; D is ambiguous. Deletions cut 0 bases from V and 6 bases from J, with 6 bases between. In germline, CDR1 is SGHTA, CDR2 FQGTGA. The CDR3 length is 13 residues. CDR3 in DNA: TGTGCCAGCAGCTTAACAACGGGTCAGCCCCAGCATTTT. It specifies CASSLTTGQPQHF.

This clonotype came up many times. This chain links TRBV6-1 with TRBJ2-1, with a possible D match to TRBD2 (5 bases). The germline CDR1 and CDR2 sequences are MNHNS and SASEGT. Trimming took off 0 bases at V and 4 bases at J, with 10 bases between the two ends. The CDR3 totals 15 residues. The CDR3 coding sequence is TGTGCCAGCAGTGAAGCAAGCCTAGCTTACAATGAGCAGTTCTTC. Translation: CASSEASLAYNEQFF.

This clonotype was seen at least ten times. V is TRBV20-1 and J is TRBJ2-5; 10 bases agree with TRBD2. This CDR3 spans 15 amino acids. Losses at the gene ends were 0 bases for V and 2 bases for J; bases not matched to a gene: 3. Germline CDR1 reads DFQATT; CDR2 reads SNEGSKA (reference sequence). The CDR3: CSARDGTSAQETQYF. The CDR3 coding sequence is TGCAGTGCTAGAGATGGGACTAGCGCTCAAGAGACCCAGTACTTC.

The V call is TRBV28, the J call TRBJ2-1; the D gene is possibly TRBD2 (6 bases). CDR3 length: 15 residues. V shed 4 bases and J shed 5 bases, with 15 bases lying between them. Germline V gene data show CDR1 as MDHEN and CDR2 as SYDVKM. CDR3 protein: CASSSTGGKDNEQFF. The CDR3 bases are TGTGCCAGCAGTTCGACTGGCGGGAAGGACAATGAGCAGTTCTTC.

This clonotype was seen more than once but under ten times. The V call is TRBV18, the J call TRBJ2-6, with a weak D call TRBD1 (5 bases). V was pared by 3 bases and J by 0 bases, with 21 bases between. Germline V CDR1 and CDR2: KGHSH, LQKENI. This CDR3 is built from 20 residues. The CDR3: CASSPPGANSRNSGANVLTF. The CDR3 DNA follows: TGTGCCAGCTCACCGCCTGGGGCAAACAGTAGAAACTCTGGGGCCAACGTCCTGACTTTC. The full variable domain, its missing parts supplied by reference TRBV18 and TRBJ2-6, is NAGVMQNPRHLVRRRGQEARLRCSPMKGHSHVYWYRQLPEEGLKFMVYLQKENIIDESGMPKERFSAEFPKEGPSILRIQQVVRGDSAAYFCASSPPGANSRNSGANVLTFGAGSRLTVL.

This clonotype rates as medium-sized. The rearrangement uses TRBV20-1 and TRBJ2-1; D not certain. Germline V gene sequence: CDR1 DFQATT, CDR2 SNEGSKA (reference sequence). CDR3 length: 14 amino acids. Deletions cut 1 base from V and 1 base from J, with 8 bases between. Here the CDR3 DNA reads TGCAGTGCTAGAGTTCCTGGGTCCTACAATGAGCAGTTCTTC. It specifies CSARVPGSYNEQFF.

The table lists this clonotype with many counts. The chain uses TRBV7-9 and TRBJ1-2; D perhaps matches TRBD1 (6 bases). Trimming cost V 0 bases and J 5 bases, with 13 bases left between them. The CDR3 extends over 15 amino acids. Germline V gene sequence: CDR1 SEHNR, CDR2 FQNEAQ (reference sequence). This CDR3 is CASSLAGTISYGYTF. In DNA, the CDR3 is TGTGCCAGCAGCTTAGCTGGGACAATATCTTATGGCTACACCTTC. Supplemented by reference TRBV7-9 and TRBJ1-2, the full variable domain reads DTGVSQNPRHKITKRGQNVTFRCDPISEHNRLYWYRQTLGQGPEFLTYFQNEAQLEKSRLLSDRFSAERPKGSFSTLEIQRTEQGDSAMYLCASSLAGTISYGYTFGSGTRLTVV.

This clonotype was counted ten times or more. The chain couples TRBV20-1 to TRBJ1-5; D uncertain. The CDR3 is made up of 12 amino acids. Germline V lookup: CDR1 DFQATT, CDR2 SNEGSKA (reference sequence). Deletions cut 0 bases from V and 1 base from J, with 1 base between. CDR3 coding DNA: TGCAGTGCTAGAGACAGCAATCAGCCCCAGCATTTT. Translated: CSARDSNQPQHF.

By share, this clonotype counts as medium-sized. This chain connects TRBV29-1 to TRBJ2-1; D is possibly TRBD2 (5 bases). Germline V gene sequence: CDR1 SQVTM, CDR2 ANQGSEA. The CDR3 length is 11 residues. Trimming left V 5 bases short and J 9 bases short, with 11 bases between. CDR3 protein: CSVRGTGEQFF. Written as DNA, the CDR3 is TGCAGCGTTCGGGGTACGGGTGAGCAGTTCTTC.

This clonotype has a count of ten or more. The chain employs TRBV10-2 and TRBJ1-2; the match to TRBD1 covers 8 bases. Trimming took 5 bases from V and 4 from J; bases not matched to a gene: 3. Germline V lookup: CDR1 WSHSY, CDR2 SAAADI. This CDR3 is 13 amino acids long. The CDR3 sequence is CASSIGQGYGYTF. In nucleotides, the CDR3 is TGCGCCAGCAGTATAGGACAGGGCTATGGCTACACCTTC.

A word on this clonotype: A clone one base away is much larger, so this may be a read error. This chain uses TRBV3-1 with TRBJ2-7; 7 bases map to TRBD2. CDR3 size: 17 residues. Germline values: CDR1 LGHDT, CDR2 YNNKEL (reference sequence). J gave up 6 bases and V 2 bases, and 16 bases lay outside the gene matches. The CDR3 DNA reads TGTGCCAGCAGCCAACGAAACAAGGGCGGGAGTCTCGGCGAGCAGTACTTC. This sequence encodes CASSQRNKGGSLGEQYF.

This clonotype was counted at least ten times. The chain employs TRBV7-6 and TRBJ2-2, with a possible D match to TRBD1 (5 bases). V gave up 2 bases and J gave up 11 bases, with 9 bases separating them. The germline V gene encodes CDR1 SGHVS and CDR2 FNYEAQ. The CDR3 spans 12 residues. This CDR3 is CASSLRGPELFF. The DNA for the CDR3 is TGTGCCAGCAGCTTAAGGGGCCCCGAGCTGTTTTTT. The entire variable domain, with the rest obtained from reference TRBV7-6 and TRBJ2-2, is as follows: GAGVSQSPRYKVTKRGQDVALRCDPISGHVSLYWYRQALGQGPEFLTYFNYEAQQDKSGLPNDRFSAERPEGSISTLTIQRTEQRDSAMYRCASSLRGPELFFGEGSRLTVL.

This clonotype has a count of ten or more. The rearrangement joins TRBV11-2 to TRBJ2-2, with D possibly matching TRBD2 (5 bases). In germline, CDR1 is SGHAT, CDR2 FQNNGV. The CDR3 length is 15 residues. Trimming removed 1 base from V and 5 bases from J, with 11 bases in between. The CDR3 nucleotides are TGTGCCAGCAGCTTAGCCGCACGCGGGACCGGGGAGCTGTTTTTT. Translating gives CASSLAARGTGELFF.

This clonotype has a handful of counts. V is TRBV5-1 and J is TRBJ2-7; 9 nucleotides align to TRBD2. The CDR3 is made up of 15 amino acids. Germline values: CDR1 SGHRS, CDR2 YFSETQ. Trimming at V came to 3 bases and at J to 5 bases, leaving 9 bases not matched to a gene. The CDR3 DNA is TGCGCCAGCAGCTCTTCTAGCGGGATCATCCACGAGCAGTACTTC. This translates into CASSSSSGIIHEQYF.

Many counts were recorded for this clonotype. The J gene is TRBJ2-1, the V gene TRBV21-1; the table calls TRBD2, which could not be checked here. TRBV21-1 constitutes a pseudogene. The CDR3 covers 16 residues. This CDR3 reads CASSKVHSPPSNGQFF. The DNA for the CDR3 is TGTGCCAGCAGCAAAGTCCACTCCCCGCCCTCCAATGGGCAGTTCTTC.

This clonotype was detected only a few times. The rearrangement uses TRBV20-1 and TRBJ2-3; the match to TRBD1 covers 8 bases. The CDR3 spans 17 residues. Germline V gene data show CDR1 as DFQATT and CDR2 as SNEGSKA (reference sequence). V lost 5 bases to trimming and J lost 2 bases; unmatched junction nucleotides: 15. Here the CDR3 DNA reads TGCAGTGCTCCTTCCTCTGCGGACAGGGCGGCCACAGATACGCAGTATTTT. Protein sequence: CSAPSSADRAATDTQYF.

Notes on this clonotype: This likely stems from a read error, as it lies one base from a far larger clone. The conserved phenylalanine or tryptophan is not found at the CDR3 terminus, so this likely reflects a read error. The V and J genes are TRBV11-2 and TRBJ2-7, with D maybe TRBD2 (5 bases). Trimming shortened V by 5 bases and J by 5 bases, and 19 bases separated the two germline ends. CDR1 is SGHAT and CDR2 is FQNNGV in the germline V gene. The CDR3 contains 15 residues. CDR3 bases: TGTGCCAGCAGCCCCGTTCGGGGTAGTTGGGACGAGCAGTACCTC. This codes for CASSPVRGSWDEQYL.

This clonotype was seen ten or more times. The chain is built from TRBV7-9 and TRBJ1-5, with D unresolved. The CDR3 runs to 14 residues. Trimming removed 0 bases from V and 4 bases from J, with 7 bases in between. Germline V gene data show CDR1 as SEHNR and CDR2 as FQNEAQ (reference sequence). The CDR3 protein is CASSLAAGNQPQHF. The CDR3 DNA follows: TGTGCCAGCAGCTTAGCTGCGGGGAATCAGCCCCAGCATTTT.